This T cell receptor beta chain was identified in a study of OX40 agonist ivuxolimab in advanced cancers. Study overall: Dose-escalation patients suffered from hepatocellular carcinoma, melanoma, renal cell or head and neck cancer.

The data were produced by immunoSEQ multiplex PCR, yet TCRdb's version contains in-frame clones alone and is incomplete. The sample consists of more than 60,000 clones, about 80% of them appearing once. Comments on this clone: Mismatch with germline at one junction end may stem from a read error.

Germline lookup yields CDR1 MDHEN and CDR2 SYDVKM. The length of the CDR3 is 19 residues. The sequenced sample was CD4+ or CD8+ T cells sorted from blood, obtained in a trial of the OX40 agonist ivuxolimab. This clonotype was obtained from an adult with an advanced solid tumor such as melanoma, head and neck, liver or kidney cancer. V gene TRBV28 combines with J gene TRBJ2-7; 8 nucleotides match TRBD1. CDR3 loop: CASSSPIDVRGRLSPSMNF. CDR3 in DNA: TGTGCCAGCAGTTCCCCAATCGATGTCAGGGGGCGCTTATCCCCCTCTATGAACTTC.